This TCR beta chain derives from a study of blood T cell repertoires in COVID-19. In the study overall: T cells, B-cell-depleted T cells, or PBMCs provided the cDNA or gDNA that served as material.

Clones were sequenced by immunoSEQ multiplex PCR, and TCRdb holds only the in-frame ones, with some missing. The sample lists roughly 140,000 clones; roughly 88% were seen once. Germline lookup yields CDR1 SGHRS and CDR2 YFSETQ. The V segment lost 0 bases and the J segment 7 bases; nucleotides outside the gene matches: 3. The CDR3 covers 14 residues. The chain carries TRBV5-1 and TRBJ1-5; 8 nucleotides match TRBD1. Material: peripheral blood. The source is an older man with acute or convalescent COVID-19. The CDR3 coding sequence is TGCGCCAGCAGCTTGGGGACAGGGAAACAGCCCCAGCATTTT. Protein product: CASSLGTGKQPQHF.